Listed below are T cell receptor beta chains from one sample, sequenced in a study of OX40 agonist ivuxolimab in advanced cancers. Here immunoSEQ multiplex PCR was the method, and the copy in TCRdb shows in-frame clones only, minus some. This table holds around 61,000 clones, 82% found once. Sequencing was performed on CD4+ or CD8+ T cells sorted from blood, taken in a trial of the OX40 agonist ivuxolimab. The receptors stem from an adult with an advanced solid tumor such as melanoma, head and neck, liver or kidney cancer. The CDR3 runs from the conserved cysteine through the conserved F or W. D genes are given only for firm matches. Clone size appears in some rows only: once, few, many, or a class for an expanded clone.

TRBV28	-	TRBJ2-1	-	CASSLFYEQFF	TGTGCCAGCAGTTTATTCTATGAGCAGTTCTTC
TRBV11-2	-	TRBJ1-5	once	CASSLGAGPNQPQHF	TGTGCCAGCAGCTTAGGGGCAGGGCCCAATCAGCCCCAGCATTTT
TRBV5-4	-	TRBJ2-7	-	CAGSLEASDEQYF	TGTGCCGGCAGTTTGGAGGCTAGTGACGAGCAGTACTTC
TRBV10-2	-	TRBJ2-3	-	CASSEGSYTDTQYF	TGCGCCAGCAGTGAAGGGTCCTACACAGATACGCAGTATTTT
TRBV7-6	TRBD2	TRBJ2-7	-	CASSSLAGRSYEQYF	TGTGCCAGCAGCTCCCTAGCGGGGCGCTCCTACGAGCAGTACTTC
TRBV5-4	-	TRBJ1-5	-	CASSLEGDGQPQHF	TGTGCCAGCAGCTTGGAGGGGGACGGTCAGCCCCAGCATTTT
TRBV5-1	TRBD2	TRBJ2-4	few	CASSHSGTSGIVAKNIQYF	TGCGCCAGCAGCCATTCCGGGACTAGCGGGATAGTAGCCAAAAACATTCAGTACTTC
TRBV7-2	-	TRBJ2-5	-	CASSPPSLAQYF	TGTGCCAGCAGCCCACCTTCGTTGGCCCAGTACTTC
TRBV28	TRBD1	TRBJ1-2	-	CASSSGQVYGYTF	TGTGCCAGCAGTTCAGGACAGGTATATGGCTACACCTTC
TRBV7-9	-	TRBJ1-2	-	CASSSTRSLKDPGYTF	TGTGCCAGCAGCTCTACCCGGTCGCTCAAAGACCCTGGCTACACCTTC
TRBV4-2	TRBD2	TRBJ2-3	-	CASSQNLAGGDTQYF	TGTGCCAGCAGCCAAAACCTAGCGGGAGGTGATACGCAGTATTTT
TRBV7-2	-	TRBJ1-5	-	CASSLERNQPQHF	TGTGCCAGCAGCTTAGAGCGCAATCAGCCCCAGCATTTT
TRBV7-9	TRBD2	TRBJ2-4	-	CASSHVLAENIQYF	TGTGCCAGCAGTCACGTACTAGCGGAAAACATTCAGTACTTC
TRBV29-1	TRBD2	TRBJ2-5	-	CSVELAGERETQYF	TGCAGCGTTGAACTAGCGGGAGAACGAGAGACCCAGTACTTC
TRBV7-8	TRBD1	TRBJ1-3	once	CASSAGQGISSGNTIYF	TGTGCCAGCAGCGCGGGACAGGGGATTAGCTCTGGAAACACCATATATTTT
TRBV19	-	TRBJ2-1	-	CASSTYNEQFF	TGTGCCAGTAGTACCTACAATGAGCAGTTCTTC
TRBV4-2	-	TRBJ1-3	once	CASSPRDGGNTIYF	TGTGCCAGCAGCCCACGGGACGGTGGAAACACCATATATTTT
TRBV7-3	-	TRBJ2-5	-	CASSKNGGSQETQYF	TGTGCCAGCAGCAAAAACGGAGGTTCCCAAGAGACCCAGTACTTC
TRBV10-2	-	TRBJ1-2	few	CASLRDTAYGYTF	TGCGCCAGCCTCAGGGACACAGCCTATGGCTACACCTTC
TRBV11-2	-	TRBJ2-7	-	CASSLVRGPYYEQYF	TGTGCCAGCAGCTTGGTACGTGGTCCATACTACGAGCAGTACTTC
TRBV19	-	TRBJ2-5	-	CASSLASAETQYF	TGTGCCAGTAGTCTAGCTAGTGCTGAGACCCAGTACTTC
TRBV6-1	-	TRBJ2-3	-	CASQGGGTDTQYF	TGTGCCAGCCAGGGGGGTGGCACAGATACGCAGTATTTT
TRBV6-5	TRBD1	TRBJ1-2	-	CASSRQGYGYTF	TGTGCCAGCAGCAGACAGGGCTATGGCTACACCTTC
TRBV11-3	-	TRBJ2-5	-	CASSLEGQKETQYF	TGTGCCAGCAGCTTAGAAGGACAAAAAGAGACCCAGTACTTC
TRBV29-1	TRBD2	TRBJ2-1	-	CSVPPPGTSGTPTYNEQFF	TGCAGCGTTCCCCCCCCCGGGACTAGCGGGACCCCCACCTACAATGAGCAGTTCTTC
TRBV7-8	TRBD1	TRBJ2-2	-	CASSLQTGGPGELFF	TGTGCCAGCAGCTTGCAGACAGGGGGCCCCGGGGAGCTGTTTTTT
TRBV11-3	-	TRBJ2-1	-	CASSLDPPPTEQFF	TGTGCCAGCAGCTTAGACCCCCCCCCTACTGAGCAGTTCTTC
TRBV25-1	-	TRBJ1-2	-	CASSEYSSYGYTF	TGTGCCAGCAGTGAATACTCGAGCTATGGCTACACCTTC
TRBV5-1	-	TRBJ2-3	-	CASSLEDSFTDTQYF	TGCGCCAGCAGCTTGGAGGACAGCTTCACAGATACGCAGTATTTT
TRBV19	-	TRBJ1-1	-	CASSIDWGHLNTEAFF	TGTGCCAGTAGTATAGATTGGGGACATTTGAACACTGAAGCTTTCTTT
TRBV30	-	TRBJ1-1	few	CAWSLDQNTEAFF	TGTGCCTGGAGCCTTGATCAGAACACTGAAGCTTTCTTT
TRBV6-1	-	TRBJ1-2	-	CASSELSGNYGYTF	TGTGCCAGCAGTGAACTCTCCGGCAACTATGGCTACACCTTC
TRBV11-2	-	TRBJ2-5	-	CASSLQETQYF	TGTGCCAGCAGCCTCCAAGAGACCCAGTACTTC
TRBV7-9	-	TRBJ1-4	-	CASSGPLNEKLFF	TGTGCCAGCAGCGGACCGCTAAATGAAAAACTGTTTTTT
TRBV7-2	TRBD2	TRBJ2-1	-	CASSPLAGGAGNEQFF	TGTGCCAGCAGTCCCTTAGCGGGAGGGGCCGGCAATGAGCAGTTCTTC
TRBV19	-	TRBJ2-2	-	CASSIAQNTGELFF	TGTGCCAGTAGTATTGCCCAGAACACCGGGGAGCTGTTTTTT
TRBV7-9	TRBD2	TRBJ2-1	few	CASSLGTSGEQFF	TGTGCCAGCAGCTTAGGGACTAGCGGTGAGCAGTTCTTC
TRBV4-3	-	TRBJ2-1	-	CASSPGGTHNEQFF	TGCGCCAGCAGCCCCGGGGGAACCCACAATGAGCAGTTCTTC
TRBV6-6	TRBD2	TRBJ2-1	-	CASTSGSGAYNEQFF	TGTGCCAGCACAAGCGGGAGCGGGGCCTACAATGAGCAGTTCTTC
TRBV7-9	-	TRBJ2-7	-	CASSFDLSSYEQYF	TGTGCCAGCAGCTTCGACCTGAGCTCCTACGAGCAGTACTTC
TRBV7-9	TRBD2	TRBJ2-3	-	CASSYLGTSGPTDTQYF	TGTGCCAGCAGTTACCTCGGAACTAGCGGCCCCACAGATACGCAGTATTTT
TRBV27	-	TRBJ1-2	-	CASSPQGGVYGYTF	TGTGCCAGCAGTCCCCAAGGGGGAGTCTATGGCTACACCTTC
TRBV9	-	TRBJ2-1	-	CASSDRGGNYNEQFF	TGTGCCAGCAGCGACCGGGGCGGAAACTACAATGAGCAGTTCTTC
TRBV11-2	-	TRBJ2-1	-	CASSLGSVGNEQFF	TGTGCCAGCAGCTTAGGTAGCGTGGGGAATGAGCAGTTCTTC
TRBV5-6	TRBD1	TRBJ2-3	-	CASTTTGTGVADTQYF	TGTGCCAGCACAACCACGGGGACAGGGGTGGCAGATACGCAGTATTTT
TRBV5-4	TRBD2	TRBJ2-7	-	CASSPGTSGSGGEQYF	TGTGCCAGCAGCCCGGGGACTAGCGGGAGTGGGGGAGAGCAGTACTTC
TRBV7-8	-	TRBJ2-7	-	CASSLYTGGSGSSYEQYF	TGTGCCAGCAGCTTATATACAGGGGGCAGCGGGAGTTCCTACGAGCAGTACTTC
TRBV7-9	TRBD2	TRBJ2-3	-	CASTRLAGGTDTQYF	TGTGCCAGCACCAGACTAGCGGGAGGGACAGATACGCAGTATTTT
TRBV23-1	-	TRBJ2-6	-	CASSQWEAPGANVLTF	TGCGCCAGCAGTCAATGGGAAGCGCCTGGGGCCAACGTCCTGACTTTC
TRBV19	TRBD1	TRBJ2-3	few	CASSIQTGEADTQYF	TGTGCCAGTAGTATCCAGACAGGGGAGGCAGATACGCAGTATTTT
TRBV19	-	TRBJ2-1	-	CASSIYGTYKSSHNEQFF	TGTGCCAGTAGTATATATGGGACTTACAAATCGAGCCACAATGAGCAGTTCTTC
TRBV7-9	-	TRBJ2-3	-	CASSLARGISTDTQYF	TGTGCCAGCAGCTTAGCGCGCGGGATCAGCACAGATACGCAGTATTTT
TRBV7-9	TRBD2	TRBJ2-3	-	CASSPRLAASVDTQYF	TGTGCCAGCAGCCCAAGACTAGCGGCGTCTGTAGATACGCAGTATTTT
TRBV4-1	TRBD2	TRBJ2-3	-	CASSQGEAGGFTDTQYF	TGCGCCAGCAGCCAAGGGGAAGCGGGAGGGTTCACAGATACGCAGTATTTT
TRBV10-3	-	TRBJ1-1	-	CAISPAQNTEAFF	TGTGCCATCAGTCCCGCACAGAACACTGAAGCTTTCTTT
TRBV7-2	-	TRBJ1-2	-	CASSPLPPGGDYGYTF	TGTGCCAGCAGCCCCCTACCTCCGGGGGGAGACTATGGCTACACCTTC